This T cell receptor (delta chain) was found in a study of Vδ1+ human thymocytes. Points from the study as a whole: Thymic TRG and TRD repertoires appeared highly polyclonal.

This CDR3 is built from 18 residues. Germline V gene data show CDR1 as TSWWSYY and CDR2 as QGS. V lost 2 bases and J lost 0, with 19 bases in between. Extracted RNA was reverse transcribed into cDNA. The CDR3 regions were amplified by multiplex PCR from V-gene primers to a constant-region primer. TCRdb reran clone calling via CATT on the multiplex PCR reads. The sample includes 54,000 or so delta-chain clones, about 16% of them seen just once. On this clone: Its antigen is unidentified.

Specimen: Vdelta1+ gamma-delta thymocytes from the thymus. Subset described: FACS-sorted CD3+ TCRalphabeta- TCRVdelta1+ TCRVdelta2- thymocytes. The receptor's source is a boy younger than two who had congenital heart surgery. The chain combines TRDV1 with TRDJ1; D unresolved. DNA of the CDR3: TGTGCTCTTGGGGAAGTCCCCCTAGTGGGAGCGTACACCGATAAACTCATCTTT. Translating gives CALGEVPLVGAYTDKLIF.